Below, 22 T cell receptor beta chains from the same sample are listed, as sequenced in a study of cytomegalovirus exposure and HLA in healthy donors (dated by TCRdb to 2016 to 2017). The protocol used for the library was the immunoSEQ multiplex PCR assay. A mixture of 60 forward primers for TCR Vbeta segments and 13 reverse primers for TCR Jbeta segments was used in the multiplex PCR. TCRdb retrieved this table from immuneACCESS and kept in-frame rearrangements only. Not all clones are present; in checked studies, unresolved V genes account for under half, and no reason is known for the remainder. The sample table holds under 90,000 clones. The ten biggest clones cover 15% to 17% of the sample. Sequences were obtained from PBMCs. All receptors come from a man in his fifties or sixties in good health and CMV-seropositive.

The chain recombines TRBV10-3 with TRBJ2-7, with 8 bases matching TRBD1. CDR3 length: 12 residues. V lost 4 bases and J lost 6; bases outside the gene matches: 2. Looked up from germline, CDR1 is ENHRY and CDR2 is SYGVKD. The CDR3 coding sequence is TGTGCCATCAGTGGGACAGGGTTCGAGCAGTACTTC. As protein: CAISGTGFEQYF.

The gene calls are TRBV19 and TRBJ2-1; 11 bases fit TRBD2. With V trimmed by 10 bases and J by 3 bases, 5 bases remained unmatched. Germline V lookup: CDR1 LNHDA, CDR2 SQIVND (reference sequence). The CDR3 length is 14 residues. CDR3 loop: CATETSGVYNEQFF. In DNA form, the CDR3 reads TGTGCCACCGAGACTAGCGGGGTCTACAATGAGCAGTTCTTC.

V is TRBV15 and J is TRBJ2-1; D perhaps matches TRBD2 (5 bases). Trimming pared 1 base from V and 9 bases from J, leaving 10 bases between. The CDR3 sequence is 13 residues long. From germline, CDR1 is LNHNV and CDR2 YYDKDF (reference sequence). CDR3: CATSRGSSSEQFF. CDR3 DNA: TGTGCCACCAGCAGAGGCTCTAGCAGTGAGCAGTTCTTC.

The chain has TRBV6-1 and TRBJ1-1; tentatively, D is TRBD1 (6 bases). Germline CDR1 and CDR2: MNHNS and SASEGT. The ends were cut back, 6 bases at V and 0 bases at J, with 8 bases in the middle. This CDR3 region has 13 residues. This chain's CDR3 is CASRQGLNTEAFF. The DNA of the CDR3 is TGTGCCAGCAGACAGGGATTGAACACTGAAGCTTTCTTT.

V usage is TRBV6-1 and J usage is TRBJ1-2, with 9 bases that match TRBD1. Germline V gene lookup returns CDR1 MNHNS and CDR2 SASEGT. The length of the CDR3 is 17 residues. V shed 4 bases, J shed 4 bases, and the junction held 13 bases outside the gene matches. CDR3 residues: CASSAGTGLGVSYGYTF. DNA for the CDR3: TGTGCCAGCAGTGCCGGGACAGGGTTAGGTGTCTCCTATGGCTACACCTTC.

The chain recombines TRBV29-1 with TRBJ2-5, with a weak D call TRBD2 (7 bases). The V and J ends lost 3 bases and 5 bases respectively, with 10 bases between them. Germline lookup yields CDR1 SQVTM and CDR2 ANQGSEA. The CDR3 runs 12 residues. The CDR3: CSVDGGAETQYF. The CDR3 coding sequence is TGCAGCGTTGATGGGGGGGCGGAGACCCAGTACTTC. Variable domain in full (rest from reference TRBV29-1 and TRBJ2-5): SAVISQKPSRDICQRGTSLTIQCQVDSQVTMMFWYRQQPGQSLTLIATANQGSEATYESGFVIDKFPISRPNLTFSTLTVSNMSPEDSSIYLCSVDGGAETQYFGPGTRLLVL.

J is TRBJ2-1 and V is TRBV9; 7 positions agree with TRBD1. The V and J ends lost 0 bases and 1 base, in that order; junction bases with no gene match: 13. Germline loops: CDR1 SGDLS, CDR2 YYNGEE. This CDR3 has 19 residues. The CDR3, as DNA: TGTGCCAGCAGCGTAGGTTCGAGGCGGTCACAGGGGTCCTACAATGAGCAGTTCTTC. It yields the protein CASSVGSRRSQGSYNEQFF.

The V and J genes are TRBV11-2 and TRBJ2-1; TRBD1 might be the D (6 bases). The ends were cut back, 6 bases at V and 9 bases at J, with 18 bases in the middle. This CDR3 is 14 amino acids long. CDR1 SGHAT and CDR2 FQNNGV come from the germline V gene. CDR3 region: CASRPDRRVGEQFF. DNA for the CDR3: TGTGCCAGCAGGCCTGACAGGCGGGTAGGTGAGCAGTTCTTC.

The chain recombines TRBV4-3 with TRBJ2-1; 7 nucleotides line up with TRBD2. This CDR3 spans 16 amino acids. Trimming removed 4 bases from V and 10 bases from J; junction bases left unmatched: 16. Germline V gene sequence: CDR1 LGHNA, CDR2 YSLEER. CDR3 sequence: CASSPAKGLVVDEQFF. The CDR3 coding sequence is TGCGCCAGCAGCCCCGCTAAAGGACTAGTGGTCGACGAGCAGTTCTTC.

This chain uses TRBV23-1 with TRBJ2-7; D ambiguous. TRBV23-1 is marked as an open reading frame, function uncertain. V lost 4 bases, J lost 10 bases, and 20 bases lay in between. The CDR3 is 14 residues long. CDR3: CASSPETLYRVQYV. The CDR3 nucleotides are TGCGCCAGCAGTCCCGAAACACTATACCGGGTCCAGTACGTC.

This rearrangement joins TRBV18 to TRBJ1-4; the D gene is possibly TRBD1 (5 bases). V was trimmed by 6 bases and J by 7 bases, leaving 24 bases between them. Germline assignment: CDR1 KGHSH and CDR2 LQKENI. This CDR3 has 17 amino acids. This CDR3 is CASSLAQVGAQGEKLFF. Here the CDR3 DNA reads TGTGCCAGCTCCCTCGCCCAGGTAGGGGCGCAGGGTGAAAAACTGTTTTTT.

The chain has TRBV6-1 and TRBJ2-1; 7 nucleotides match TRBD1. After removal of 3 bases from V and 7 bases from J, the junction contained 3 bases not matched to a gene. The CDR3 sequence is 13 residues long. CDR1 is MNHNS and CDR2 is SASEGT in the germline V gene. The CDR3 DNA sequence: TGTGCCAGCAGTGACCGGGACAGAAATGAGCAGTTCTTC. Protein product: CASSDRDRNEQFF.

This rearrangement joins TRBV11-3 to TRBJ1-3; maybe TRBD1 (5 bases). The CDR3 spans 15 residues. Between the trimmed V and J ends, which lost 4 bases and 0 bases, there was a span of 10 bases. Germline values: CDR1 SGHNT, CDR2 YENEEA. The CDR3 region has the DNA TGTGCCAGCAGCTCAATCGGGGGCTCTGGAAACACCATATATTTT. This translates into CASSSIGGSGNTIYF. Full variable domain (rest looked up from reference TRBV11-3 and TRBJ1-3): EAGVVQSPRYKIIEKKQPVAFWCNPISGHNTLYWYLQNLGQGPELLIRYENEEAVDDSQLPKDRFSAERLKGVDSTLKIQPAELGDSAVYLCASSSIGGSGNTIYFGEGSWLTVV.

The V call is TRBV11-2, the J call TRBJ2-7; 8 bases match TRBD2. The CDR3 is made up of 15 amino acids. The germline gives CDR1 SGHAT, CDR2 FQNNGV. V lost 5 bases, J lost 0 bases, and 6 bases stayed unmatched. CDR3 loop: CASSATGTSSYEQYV. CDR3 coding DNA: TGTGCCAGCAGCGCAACCGGGACTAGCTCCTACGAGCAGTACGTC.

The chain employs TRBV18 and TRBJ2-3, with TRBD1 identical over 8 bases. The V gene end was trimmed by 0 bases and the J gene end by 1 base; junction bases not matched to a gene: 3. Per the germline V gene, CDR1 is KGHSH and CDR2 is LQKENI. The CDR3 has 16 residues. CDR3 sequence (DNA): TGTGCCAGCTCACCACCGATGGGACAGGGCACAGATACGCAGTATTTT. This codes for CASSPPMGQGTDTQYF.

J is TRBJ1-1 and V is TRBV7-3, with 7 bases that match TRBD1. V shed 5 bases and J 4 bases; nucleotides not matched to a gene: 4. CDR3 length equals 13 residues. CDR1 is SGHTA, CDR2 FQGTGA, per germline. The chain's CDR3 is CASSLDRTTEAFF. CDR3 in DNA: TGTGCCAGCAGCCTGGACAGGACCACTGAAGCTTTCTTT.

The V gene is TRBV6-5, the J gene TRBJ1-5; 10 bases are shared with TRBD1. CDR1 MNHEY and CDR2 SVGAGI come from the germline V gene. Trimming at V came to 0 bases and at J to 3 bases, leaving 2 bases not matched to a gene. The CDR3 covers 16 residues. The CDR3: CASSYSGQGNNQPQHF. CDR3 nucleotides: TGTGCCAGCAGTTACTCGGGACAGGGGAACAATCAGCCCCAGCATTTT.

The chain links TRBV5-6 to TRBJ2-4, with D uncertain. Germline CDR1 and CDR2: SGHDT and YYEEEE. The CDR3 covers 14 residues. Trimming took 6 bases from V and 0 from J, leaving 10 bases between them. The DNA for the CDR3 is TGTGCCAGCACTACCCCCCTAGCCAAAAACATTCAGTACTTC. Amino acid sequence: CASTTPLAKNIQYF.

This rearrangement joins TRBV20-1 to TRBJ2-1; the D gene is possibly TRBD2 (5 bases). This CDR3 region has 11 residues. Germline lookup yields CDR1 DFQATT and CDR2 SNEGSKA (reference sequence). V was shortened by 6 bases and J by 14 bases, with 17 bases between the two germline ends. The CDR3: CSAELNLREFF. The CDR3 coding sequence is TGCAGTGCCGAACTGAACCTGAGGGAGTTCTTC.

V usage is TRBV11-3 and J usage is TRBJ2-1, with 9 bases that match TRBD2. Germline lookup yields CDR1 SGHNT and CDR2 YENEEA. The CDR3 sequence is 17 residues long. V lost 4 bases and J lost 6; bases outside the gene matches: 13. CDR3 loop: CASSSRGAGGRANEQFF. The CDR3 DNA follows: TGTGCCAGCAGCTCAAGGGGAGCTGGCGGGAGGGCCAATGAGCAGTTCTTC.

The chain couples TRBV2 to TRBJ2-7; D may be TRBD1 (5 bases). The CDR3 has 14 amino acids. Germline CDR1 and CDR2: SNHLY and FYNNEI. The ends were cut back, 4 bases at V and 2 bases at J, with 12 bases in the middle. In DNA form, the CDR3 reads TGTGCCAGCAGTGGGGGAAGGGGAACCTACGAGCAGTACTTC. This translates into CASSGGRGTYEQYF. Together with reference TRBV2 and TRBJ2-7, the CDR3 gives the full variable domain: EPEVTQTPSHQVTQMGQEVILRCVPISNHLYFYWYRQILGQKVEFLVSFYNNEISEKSEIFDDQFSVERPDGSNFTLKIRSTKLEDSAMYFCASSGGRGTYEQYFGPGTRLTVT.

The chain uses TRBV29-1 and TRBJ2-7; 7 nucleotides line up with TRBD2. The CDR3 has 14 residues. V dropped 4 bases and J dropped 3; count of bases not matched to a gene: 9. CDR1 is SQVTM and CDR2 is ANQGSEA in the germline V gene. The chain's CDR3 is CSVVGGSSGYEQYF. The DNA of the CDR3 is TGCAGCGTTGTGGGCGGGAGCTCGGGCTACGAGCAGTACTTC.